Below, 23 T cell receptor beta chains from the same sample are listed, as sequenced in a study of CD8+CD57+ T cells in acquired aplastic anemia. Selection for sequencing was limited to patients who had shown CD8+CD57+ cell expansion by flow cytometry. According to the study, genomic DNA was the template for TCR beta VDJ and CDR3 profiling. TCRdb fed the reads into MiXCR, producing one record per CDR3 protein. The data show roughly 250,000 distinct CDR3 sequences, approximately 79% seen once. The sample comprised sorted CD4+, CD8+, or CD8+CD57+ T cells (not recorded which) from PBMCs. Receptors originate from a human donor with aplastic anemia.

Remarks on this clonotype: One end of the junction is discordant with germline, which a read error may explain. DNA of the CDR3: TGTGCCAGCAGTTTAGACAGGACCGGGGAGATGTTTTTTTTT. Protein product: CASSLDRTGEMFFF. J is TRBJ2-3 and V is TRBV12-3 or TRBV12-4; D may be TRBD1 or TRBD2 (5 bases each). The CDR3 extends over 14 amino acids.

In the case of this clonotype: An end of the junction differs from the germline gene, which may be a read error. This chain joins TRBV9 and TRBJ2-3; D is unresolved. The CDR3 length is 14 residues. Germline V gives CDR1 SGDLS, CDR2 YYNGEE. The CDR3 reads CASGGAGNIQSLDF. The DNA of the CDR3 is TGTGCCAGCGGCGGAGCTGGGAACATTCAGTCGTTGGATTTT.

This clonotype was seen repeatedly, ten times or more. The chain couples TRBV11-3 to TRBJ1-1, with TRBD1 as a possible D gene (5 bases). This CDR3 contains 17 residues. Germline CDR1 and CDR2: SGHNT and YENEEA. V shed 0 bases and J shed 2 bases, with 16 bases lying between them. CDR3 DNA sequence: TGTGCCAGCAGCTTAGATCTGACAGAGGGAGGAAACACTGAAGCTTTCTTT. Its protein is CASSLDLTEGGNTEAFF. The full variable domain, in which reference TRBV11-3 and TRBJ1-1 provide the parts outside the CDR3, is EAGVVQSPRYKIIEKKQPVAFWCNPISGHNTLYWYLQNLGQGPELLIRYENEEAVDDSQLPKDRFSAERLKGVDSTLKIQPAELGDSAVYLCASSLDLTEGGNTEAFFGQGTRLTVV.

In the case of this clonotype: One end of the junction does not line up with germline, which may come from a read error. This chain joins TRBV19 and TRBJ1-5; tentatively, D is TRBD1 (6 bases). Germline V lookup: CDR1 LNHDA, CDR2 SQIVND (reference sequence). The CDR3 extends over 15 amino acids. CDR3 sequence (DNA): TGTGCCAGCAGTGTGGGGGGGGCAAGCTACAATGACCAGCACTTC. It yields the protein CASSVGGASYNDQHF.

This clonotype appeared once. Because the CDR3 is missing its conserved closing phenylalanine or tryptophan, this is likely a read error. The chain joins TRBV15 to TRBJ1-1; D call uncertain. The germline CDR1 and CDR2 sequences are LNHNV and YYDKDF (reference sequence). CDR3 length: 15 residues. Trimming stripped 1 base from V and 11 bases from J, with 20 bases between. The CDR3 region is CATSRGGGQNTQAFL. CDR3 bases: TGTGCCACCAGCAGAGGCGGCGGGCAAAACACCCAGGCTTTCTTG.

This clonotype was seen more than once but under ten times. This chain joins TRBV7-8 and TRBJ2-3; 7 bases fit TRBD2. The germline CDR1 and CDR2 sequences are SGHVS and FQNEAQ. This CDR3 comprises 13 residues. After removal of 8 bases from V and 12 bases from J, the junction contained 14 bases not matched to a gene. CDR3 amino acids: CASGLAGTPTQYF. The CDR3 coding sequence is TGTGCCAGCGGGTTAGCGGGCACTCCCACTCAGTATTTT.

With regard to this clonotype: No conserved phenylalanine or tryptophan ends this CDR3, so it is likely a read error. The gene calls are TRBV7-8 and TRBJ2-1; no reliable D call. Near its end, the DNA agrees better with TRBJ2-7, so the J call may be wrong. CDR1 and CDR2 from the germline V gene are SGHVS and FQNEAQ. The CDR3 extends over 13 amino acids. The CDR3 is CASSLAGYNEQYY. CDR3 DNA sequence: TGTGCCAGCAGCTTAGCAGGCTATAATGAGCAGTACTAC.

Turning to this clonotype: Without the conserved terminal phenylalanine or tryptophan, this CDR3 likely stems from a read error. The DNA is left out, because the CDR3 cannot be placed on it with certainty; the CDR3 is given as TCRdb lists it. The chain carries TRBV7-3 and TRBJ2-3; the table's D call TRBD1 went unverified against the DNA. Germline lookup yields CDR1 SGHTA and CDR2 FQGTGA. The CDR3 length is 13 residues, termini included. The CDR3 sequence is CASSHWGEGNAHP.

Remarks on this clonotype: The junction departs from germline at one end; a sequencing error may be responsible. The chain recombines TRBV2 with TRBJ2-7; no firm D call. The CDR3 runs to 15 residues. Germline CDR1 and CDR2: SNHLY and FYNNEI. CDR3 loop: CASSEAYSNQPQHYF. CDR3 DNA: TGTGCCAGCAGTGAAGCTTATAGCAATCAGCCCCAGCATTACTTC. The full variable domain, with the rest looked up from reference TRBV2 and TRBJ2-7, is EPEVTQTPSHQVTQMGQEVILRCVPISNHLYFYWYRQILGQKVEFLVSFYNNEISEKSEIFDDQFSVERPDGSNFTLKIRSTKLEDSAMYFCASSEAYSNQPQHYFGPGTRLTVT.

Only one count was recorded for this clonotype. V usage is TRBV7-8 and J usage is TRBJ2-1, with TRBD1 matching over 8 bases. V trimming: 6 bases; J trimming: 13 bases; junction bases outside the gene matches: 20. Germline V gene sequence: CDR1 SGHVS, CDR2 FQNEAQ. The CDR3 covers 16 residues. CDR3 sequence (DNA): TGTGCCAGCAGTTACTCGGGGACAGGCTACGAGCAGTACCAGTTCTTC. It translates to CASSYSGTGYEQYQFF.

With regard to this clonotype: Its ends do not fully match the called genes, so a read error is possible. This chain joins TRBV4-1 and TRBJ1-2; TRBD1 matches 7 bases. Germline V gene sequence: CDR1 MGHRA, CDR2 YSYEKL. This CDR3 is 13 amino acids long. In nucleotides, the CDR3 is TGTGCCAGCAGTCCCGGGACAGCTAGGGGCTACACCTTC. The encoded protein is CASSPGTARGYTF.

This clonotype has just one count. V is TRBV11-3 and J is TRBJ1-6; D is unresolved. With 5 bases removed from V and 8 bases from J, the gap between germline ends came to 13 bases. CDR1 is SGHNT, CDR2 YENEEA, per germline. The CDR3 totals 14 residues. CDR3 DNA: TGTGCCAGCAGCCTGGAAGTGGCAGATTCACCCCTCCACTTT. Residues: CASSLEVADSPLHF.

The chain is built from TRBV7-8 and TRBJ1-2; D not resolved. Trimming took off 0 bases at V and 5 bases at J, with 19 bases between the two ends. The germline CDR1 and CDR2 sequences are SGHVS and FQNEAQ. This CDR3 contains 17 residues. DNA of the CDR3: TGTGCCAGCAGCTTAGCGGGAGGGCCCGATACGGAGTATGGCTACACCTTC. As protein: CASSLAGGPDTEYGYTF.

The genes are TRBV2 and TRBJ2-1; TRBD2 matches at 8 bases. V lost 1 base and J lost 9; bases outside the gene matches: 11. Germline CDR1 is SNHLY and CDR2 is FYNNEI. CDR3 length: 16 amino acids. The CDR3 nucleotides read TGTGCCAGCAGTGAAGAGGGCGGGGGGACCTGGGGTGAGCAGTTCTTC. This translates into CASSEEGGGTWGEQFF.

On this clonotype itself: One end of the junction is discordant with germline, which a read error may explain. V and J are TRBV7-2 and TRBJ2-3, with TRBD1 matching over 8 bases. This CDR3 is built from 15 residues. The germline V gene has CDR1 SGHTA and CDR2 FQGNSA. CDR3 in amino acids: CASSLTGAWTMATHF. As DNA, the CDR3 is TGTGCCAGCAGCTTGACAGGGGCTTGGACTATGGCTACACATTTT.

Concerning this clonotype: A read error may produce the germline difference seen at one junction end. V gene TRBV7-3 combines with J gene TRBJ1-1; D remains unclear. In germline, CDR1 is SGHTA, CDR2 FQGTGA. The CDR3 totals 13 residues. CDR3 sequence (DNA): TGTGCCAGCAGCGTAGGCATGACCACTGCAGCTTTTTTT. This translates into CASSVGMTTAAFF.

This sequence joins TRBV9 and TRBJ1-2; maybe TRBD1 (5 bases). The CDR3 extends over 16 amino acids. The V and J ends lost 7 bases and 8 bases respectively, with 27 bases between them. Germline CDR1 is SGDLS and CDR2 is YYNGEE. The CDR3 here is CASGQAGNIQFFGYTF. In DNA form, the CDR3 reads TGTGCCAGCGGACAAGCTGGGAACATTCAGTTCTTCGGCTACACCTTC.

By frequency in the sample, this clonotype is medium-sized. The chain is built from TRBV19 and TRBJ1-5; a weak D match, TRBD1 (5 bases). Trimming removed 7 bases from V and 5 bases from J, with 12 bases in between. The length of the CDR3 is 13 residues. From germline, CDR1 is LNHDA and CDR2 SQIVND (reference sequence). The CDR3 nucleotides are TGTGCCAGTACCAGACGGGGGGATCAGCCCCAGCATTTT. It encodes CASTRRGDQPQHF.

The V call is TRBV2, the J call TRBJ2-3; a possible D gene is TRBD2 (6 bases). CDR3 length: 13 amino acids. CDR1 and CDR2 (germline): SNHLY, FYNNEI. The CDR3 region is CSGGERSTDTQYF. CDR3 nucleotides: TGTAGCGGAGGGGAACGGAGCACAGATACGCAGTATTTT. The full variable domain, rest sourced from reference TRBV2 and TRBJ2-3, is EPEVTQTPSHQVTQMGQEVILRCVPISNHLYFYWYRQILGQKVEFLVSFYNNEISEKSEIFDDQFSVERPDGSNFTLKIRSTKLEDSAMYFCSGGERSTDTQYFGPGTRLTVL.

The chain has TRBV15 and TRBJ2-1; D is perhaps TRBD2 (7 bases). This CDR3 has 17 amino acids. CDR1 LNHNV and CDR2 YYDKDF come from the germline V gene (reference sequence). The V and J ends lost 3 bases and 8 bases respectively, with 23 bases between them. The CDR3: CATSSRGAGLAHDEQFF. CDR3 sequence (DNA): TGTGCCACCAGCAGTCGGGGGGCGGGACTCGCGCATGATGAGCAGTTCTTC. Based on the CDR3 plus reference TRBV15 and TRBJ2-1, the full variable domain is DAMVIQNPRYQVTQFGKPVTLSCSQTLNHNVMYWYQQKSSQAPKLLFHYYDKDFNNEADTPDNFQSRRPNTSFCFLDIRSPGLGDTAMYLCATSSRGAGLAHDEQFFGPGTRLTVL.

The J gene is TRBJ2-5, the V gene TRBV9; TRBD2 agrees at 8 bases. Germline trimming cut 4 bases from V and 12 bases from J; bases unmatched to any gene: 17. Germline V gives CDR1 SGDLS, CDR2 YYNGEE. The CDR3 totals 15 residues. The CDR3 bases are TGTGCCAGCAGCTCCCGGGCGACCGGGAGGGCCACCGAGTACTTC. This gives the protein CASSSRATGRATEYF.

On this clonotype: Lacking the conserved final phenylalanine or tryptophan, this CDR3 likely reflects a read error. No DNA is shown, since the ends of the CDR3 on it are uncertain; the CDR3 is the one TCRdb lists. The CDR3: CASGHGTTDTQYL. The J gene is TRBJ2-3, the V gene TRBV7-9; the table's D call, TRBD1, has no DNA check behind it. CDR1 and CDR2 (germline): SEHNR, FQNEAQ (reference sequence). The CDR3 extends over 13 residues, inclusive of both ends.

This clonotype was seen a few times. This sequence joins TRBV7-8 and TRBJ2-3; 7 nucleotides match TRBD2. This CDR3 is built from 12 residues. After removal of 5 bases from V and 10 bases from J, the junction contained 6 bases not matched to a gene. Per germline, CDR1 SGHVS and CDR2 FQNEAQ. The CDR3: CASSPTSPPQYF. The CDR3 DNA follows: TGTGCCAGCAGCCCGACTAGCCCACCGCAGTATTTT. Full variable domain (rest looked up from reference TRBV7-8 and TRBJ2-3): GAGVSQSPRYKVAKRGQDVALRCDPISGHVSLFWYQQALGQGPEFLTYFQNEAQLDKSGLPSDRFFAERPEGSVSTLKIQRTQQEDSAVYLCASSPTSPPQYFGPGTRLTVL.